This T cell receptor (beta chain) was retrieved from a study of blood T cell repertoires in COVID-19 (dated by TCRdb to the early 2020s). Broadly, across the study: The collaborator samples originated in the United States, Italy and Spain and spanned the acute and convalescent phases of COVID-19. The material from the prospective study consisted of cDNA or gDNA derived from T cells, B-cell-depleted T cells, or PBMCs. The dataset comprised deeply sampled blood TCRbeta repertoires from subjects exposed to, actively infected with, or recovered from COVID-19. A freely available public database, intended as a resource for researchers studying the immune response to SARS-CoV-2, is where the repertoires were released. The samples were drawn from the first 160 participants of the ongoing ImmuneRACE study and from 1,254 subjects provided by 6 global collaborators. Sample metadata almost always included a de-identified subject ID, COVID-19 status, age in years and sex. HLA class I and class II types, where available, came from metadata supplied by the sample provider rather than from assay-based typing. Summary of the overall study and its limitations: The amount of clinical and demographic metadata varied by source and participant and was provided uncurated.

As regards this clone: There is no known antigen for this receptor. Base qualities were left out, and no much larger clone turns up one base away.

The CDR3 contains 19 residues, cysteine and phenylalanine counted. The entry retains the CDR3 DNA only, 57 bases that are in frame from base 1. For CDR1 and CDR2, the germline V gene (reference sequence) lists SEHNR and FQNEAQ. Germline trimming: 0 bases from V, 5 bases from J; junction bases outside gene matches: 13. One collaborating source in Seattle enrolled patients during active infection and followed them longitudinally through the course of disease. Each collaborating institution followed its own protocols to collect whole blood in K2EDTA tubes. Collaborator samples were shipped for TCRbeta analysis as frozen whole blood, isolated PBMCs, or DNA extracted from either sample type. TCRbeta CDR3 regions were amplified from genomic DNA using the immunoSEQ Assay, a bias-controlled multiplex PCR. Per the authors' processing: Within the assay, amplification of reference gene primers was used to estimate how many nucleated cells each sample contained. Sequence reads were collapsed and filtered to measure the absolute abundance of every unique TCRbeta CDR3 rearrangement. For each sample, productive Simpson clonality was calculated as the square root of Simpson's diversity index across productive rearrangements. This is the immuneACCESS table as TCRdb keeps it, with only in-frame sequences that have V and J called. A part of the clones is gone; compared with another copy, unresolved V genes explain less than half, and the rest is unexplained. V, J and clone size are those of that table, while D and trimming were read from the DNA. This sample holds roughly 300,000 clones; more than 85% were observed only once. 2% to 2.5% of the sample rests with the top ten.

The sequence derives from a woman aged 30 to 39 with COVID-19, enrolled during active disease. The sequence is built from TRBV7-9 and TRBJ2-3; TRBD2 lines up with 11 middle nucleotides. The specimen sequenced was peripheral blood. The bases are TGTGCCAGCAGCTTAGCGCCACTAGCGGGAGAACGGAAGAGAGATACGCAGTATTTT. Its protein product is CASSLAPLAGERKRDTQYF.